This T cell receptor (beta chain) stems from a study of blood T cell repertoires in COVID-19. TCRdb's table, derived via immunoSEQ multiplex PCR, lists solely in-frame clones and lacks some. The sample includes some 70,000 clones, around 80% of them seen just once. From germline, CDR1 is SGHNT and CDR2 YYREEE (reference sequence). The CDR3 runs to 14 residues. V was shortened by 3 bases and J by 5 bases, with 11 bases between the two germline ends. The origin of this receptor is a woman in her fifties or sixties with acute or convalescent COVID-19. The rearrangement links TRBV5-4 to TRBJ2-2; D may be TRBD2 (5 bases). Sequencing was performed on peripheral blood. CDR3 bases: TGTGCCAGCAGCTACGCAGGAGGTACCGGGGAGCTGTTTTTT. Its protein is CASSYAGGTGELFF.